The rows below give T cell receptor beta chains drawn from one sample of a study of T cell repertoires in aging, cancer and after chemotherapy. TCRdb re-called the multiplex PCR reads through MiXCR, storing one row per CDR3 protein. The sample contains over 2,000 distinct CDR3 sequences, 20% to 30% of which appear only once. Sequenced: blood. The receptors here all came from a human donor with a solid tumor. The CDR3 runs from the conserved cysteine through the conserved F or W. The D gene is left open where the match is weak. Clone size appears in some rows only: once, few, many, or a class for an expanded clone.

v_call,j_call,clone_size,d_call,cdr3_aa,cdr3_nt
TRBV27,TRBJ1-5,few,.,CASSLEPNQPQHF,TGTGCCAGCAGTTTAGAACCGAATCAGCCCCAGCATTTT
TRBV18,TRBJ2-7,.,TRBD2,CASSLAWGGEQYF,TGTGCCAGCTCACTAGCGTGGGGGGGCGAGCAGTACTTC
TRBV5-5,TRBJ2-5,.,.,CASSRRGRSSAYQETQYF,TGTGCCAGCAGTCGCCGAGGGAGGTCTAGCGCCTACCAAGAGACCCAGTACTTC
TRBV18,TRBJ2-5,.,.,CASSPGYQETQYF,TGTGCCAGCTCACCAGGATATCAAGAGACCCAGTACTTC
TRBV20-1,TRBJ2-7,few,.,CSAADRTYEQYF,TGCAGTGCTGCCGACCGCACCTACGAGCAGTACTTC
TRBV18,TRBJ2-1,.,.,CASSLVTPVAEQFF,TGTGCCAGCTCACTCGTGACTCCTGTGGCTGAGCAGTTCTTC
TRBV20-1,TRBJ1-2,few,.,CSASKGQANYGYTF,TGCAGTGCTAGTAAGGGGCAGGCCAACTATGGCTACACCTTC
TRBV7-3,TRBJ2-7,.,TRBD2,CASSLTLAGGPNEQYF,TGTGCCAGCAGCTTAACCCTAGCGGGAGGGCCTAACGAGCAGTACTTC
TRBV5-6,TRBJ2-3,few,TRBD1,CASSAPTGVRTDTQYF,TGTGCCAGCAGCGCGCCGACAGGGGTTAGGACAGATACGCAGTATTTT
TRBV27,TRBJ2-3,.,TRBD2,CASSWEGAQYF,TGTGCCAGCAGTTGGGAGGGTGCGCAGTATTTT
TRBV29-1,TRBJ2-3,.,.,CSVRGHSTNADTQYF,TGCAGCGTTCGTGGACATTCCACGAACGCAGATACGCAGTATTTT
TRBV5-5,TRBJ2-2,few,.,CASSPQDPPTGELFF,TGTGCCAGCAGCCCCCAGGACCCCCCCACCGGGGAGCTGTTTTTT
TRBV12-3/TRBV12-4,TRBJ1-1,.,.,CASSAPVGFEAFF,TGTGCCAGCAGTGCCCCGGTCGGATTTGAAGCTTTCTTT
TRBV5-6,TRBJ2-7,.,.,CASSLTGIGSSYEQYF,TGTGCCAGCAGCTTGACAGGGATTGGAAGCTCCTACGAGCAGTACTTC
TRBV24-1,TRBJ2-2,few,.,CATSENRGGTGELFF,TGTGCCACCAGTGAGAACCGAGGGGGGACCGGGGAGCTGTTTTTT
TRBV29-1,TRBJ1-1,large,.,CSVKEGMNTEAFF,TGCAGCGTTAAAGAAGGAATGAACACTGAAGCTTTCTTT
TRBV14,TRBJ1-1,few,.,CASSHFRGLGTEAFF,TGTGCCAGCAGCCATTTCCGGGGGCTCGGCACTGAAGCTTTCTTT
TRBV7-9,TRBJ2-7,.,TRBD1,CASSLTGQGAHEQYF,TGTGCCAGCAGCTTGACGGGACAGGGGGCTCACGAGCAGTACTTC
TRBV7-9,TRBJ2-3,.,.,CASSLGESNTDTQYF,TGTGCCAGCAGCTTAGGAGAGTCTAACACAGATACGCAGTATTTT
TRBV7-3,TRBJ1-2,.,.,CASSLTADYGYTF,TGTGCCAGCAGCTTAACTGCGGATTATGGCTACACCTTC
TRBV27,TRBJ2-5,.,.,CASSLSGPYETQYF,TGTGCCAGCAGTTTAAGCGGTCCTTACGAGACCCAGTACTTC
TRBV29-1,TRBJ2-3,few,.,CSVDRRTTDTQYF,TGCAGCGTTGACCGGCGGACCACAGATACGCAGTATTTT
TRBV12-3/TRBV12-4,TRBJ1-1,.,TRBD1,CASSYGTGNTEAFF,TGTGCCAGCAGTTACGGGACAGGCAACACTGAAGCTTTCTTT
TRBV6-5,TRBJ1-5,few,.,CASSYSDFGQPQHF,TGTGCCAGCAGTTACTCGGATTTCGGTCAGCCCCAGCATTTT
TRBV15,TRBJ1-2,medium-sized,.,CATSRDGDVDGYTF,TGTGCCACCAGCAGAGATGGGGACGTAGATGGCTACACCTTC
TRBV12-3/TRBV12-4,TRBJ2-1,.,TRBD2,CASSERTSGRFEQFF,TGTGCCAGCAGCGAAAGGACTAGCGGGAGATTTGAGCAGTTCTTC
TRBV20-1,TRBJ2-7,medium-sized,.,CSAETGVYYEQYF,TGCAGTGCTGAGACTGGGGTCTACTACGAGCAGTACTTC
TRBV15,TRBJ2-7,medium-sized,TRBD2,CATSSFLAGTLYEQYF,TGTGCCACCAGCAGTTTCTTAGCGGGAACCCTCTACGAGCAGTACTTC
TRBV19,TRBJ1-3,medium-sized,.,CATQRGGSGNTIYF,TGTGCCACCCAACGTGGGGGCTCTGGAAACACCATATATTTT
TRBV6-1,TRBJ2-1,.,.,CASSERDFSIHEQFF,TGTGCCAGCAGTGAACGCGACTTCTCGATTCATGAGCAGTTCTTC
TRBV19,TRBJ2-3,.,.,CASSIRKRTNTDTQYF,TGTGCCAGTAGTATTAGGAAGCGGACAAACACAGATACGCAGTATTTT
TRBV6-1,TRBJ2-1,few,.,CASRDHRDNEQFF,TGTGCCAGCAGGGACCACAGGGACAATGAGCAGTTCTTC
TRBV6-1,TRBJ2-2,medium-sized,.,CATRYSSNTGELFF,TGTGCCACCCGGTACAGTTCGAACACCGGGGAGCTGTTTTTT
TRBV11-2,TRBJ2-5,.,.,CASSPSSARETQYF,TGTGCCAGCAGCCCTAGTTCAGCCCGGGAGACCCAGTACTTC
TRBV20-1,TRBJ1-5,.,.,CSASGGGNQPQHF,TGCAGTGCTAGCGGTGGGGGTAATCAGCCCCAGCATTTT
TRBV5-1,TRBJ2-7,.,.,CASSLESGRTYEQYF,TGCGCCAGCAGCTTGGAGTCGGGCAGGACCTACGAGCAGTACTTC
TRBV20-1,TRBJ2-3,few,TRBD2,CSATSGFTDTQYF,TGCAGTGCTACTAGCGGGTTCACAGATACGCAGTATTTT
TRBV7-9,TRBJ2-5,few,.,CASTVGGVQETQYF,TGTGCCAGCACCGTAGGTGGGGTCCAAGAGACCCAGTACTTC
TRBV11-2,TRBJ2-7,few,.,CASSLVSNPSYEQYF,TGTGCCAGCAGCTTAGTTTCTAATCCCTCCTACGAGCAGTACTTC
TRBV7-6,TRBJ2-1,.,TRBD2,CASSPTRSGVYNEQFF,TGTGCCAGCAGCCCAACCAGGAGCGGGGTGTACAATGAGCAGTTCTTC
TRBV11-2,TRBJ2-7,few,TRBD2,CASSVTSGRSLLVYEQYF,TGTGCCAGCAGCGTGACTAGCGGGAGGTCCCTCCTGGTTTACGAGCAGTACTTC
TRBV6-1,TRBJ2-3,.,.,CASSEGTARTDTQYF,TGTGCCAGCAGTGAAGGGACAGCACGCACAGATACGCAGTATTTT
TRBV11-2,TRBJ1-1,.,.,CASSLTHKVNTEAFF,TGTGCCAGCAGCTTAACGCATAAGGTTAACACTGAAGCTTTCTTT
TRBV18,TRBJ1-1,few,.,CASSLLDGNTEAFF,TGTGCCAGCTCACTGCTGGACGGGAACACTGAAGCTTTCTTT
TRBV7-9,TRBJ1-4,few,.,CASSPGTLGANEKLFF,TGTGCCAGCAGCCCCGGGACCCTGGGGGCTAATGAAAAACTGTTTTTT
TRBV27,TRBJ1-1,.,TRBD1,CASKTRDRGPRNTEAFF,TGTGCCAGCAAAACCCGGGACAGGGGGCCTAGGAACACTGAAGCTTTCTTT
TRBV28,TRBJ1-6,few,.,CASSRQTGSNSPLHF,TGTGCCAGCAGTCGCCAGACAGGTTCCAATTCACCCCTCCACTTT
TRBV15,TRBJ2-5,few,.,CATSRYQETQYF,TGTGCCACCAGCAGGTACCAAGAGACCCAGTACTTC
TRBV6-5,TRBJ1-6,medium-sized,.,CASSFGTSVSSYNSPLHF,TGTGCCAGCAGCTTCGGGACGTCTGTTAGCTCCTATAATTCACCCCTCCACTTT
TRBV20-1,TRBJ2-3,few,.,CSARGEAEATQYF,TGCAGTGCTAGGGGCGAGGCGGAGGCTACGCAGTATTTT
TRBV20-1,TRBJ1-4,.,.,CSARDLASVLSEKLFF,TGCAGTGCAAGGGACCTGGCCTCCGTCCTTAGTGAAAAACTGTTTTTT
TRBV5-1,TRBJ1-1,.,.,CASSPREADTEAFF,TGCGCCAGCAGCCCAAGAGAAGCGGACACTGAAGCTTTCTTT
TRBV19,TRBJ1-5,medium-sized,.,CASRGSNQPQHF,TGTGCCAGTAGGGGCAGCAATCAGCCCCAGCATTTT
TRBV20-1,TRBJ2-7,few,TRBD1,CSAESGDRGYEQYF,TGCAGTGCAGAATCAGGGGACAGGGGCTACGAGCAGTACTTC